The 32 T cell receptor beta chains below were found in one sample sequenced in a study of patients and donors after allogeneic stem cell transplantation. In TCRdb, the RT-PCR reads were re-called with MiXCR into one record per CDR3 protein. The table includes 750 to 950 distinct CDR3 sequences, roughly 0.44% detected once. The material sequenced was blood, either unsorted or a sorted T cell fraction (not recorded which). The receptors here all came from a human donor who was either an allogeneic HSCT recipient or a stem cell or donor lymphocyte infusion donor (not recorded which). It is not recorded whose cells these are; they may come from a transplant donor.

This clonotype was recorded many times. CDR3 protein: CASSLWGPGEQYF. DNA for the CDR3: TGCGCCAGCAGCTTGTGGGGGCCAGGCGAACAGTACTTC. V and J are TRBV5-1 and TRBJ2-7; D is possibly TRBD1 (6 bases). CDR3 length: 13 amino acids. Germline CDR1 is SGHRS and CDR2 is YFSETQ. Trimming took off 1 base at V and 10 bases at J, with 15 bases between the two ends.

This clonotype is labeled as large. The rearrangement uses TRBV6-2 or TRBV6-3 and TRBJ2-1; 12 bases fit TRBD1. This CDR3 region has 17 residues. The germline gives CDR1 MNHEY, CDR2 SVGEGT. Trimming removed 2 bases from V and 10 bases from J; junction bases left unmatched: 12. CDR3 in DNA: TGTGCCAGCAGTTACGGTTCGGGACAGGGGGCATTTGGAGAGCAGTTCTTC. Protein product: CASSYGSGQGAFGEQFF.

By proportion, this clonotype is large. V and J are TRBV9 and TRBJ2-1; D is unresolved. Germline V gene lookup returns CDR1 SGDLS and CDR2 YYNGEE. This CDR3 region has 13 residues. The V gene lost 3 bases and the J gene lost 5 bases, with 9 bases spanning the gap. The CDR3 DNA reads TGTGCCAGCAGCGATCGAGGAGACAATGAGCAGTTCTTC. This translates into CASSDRGDNEQFF.

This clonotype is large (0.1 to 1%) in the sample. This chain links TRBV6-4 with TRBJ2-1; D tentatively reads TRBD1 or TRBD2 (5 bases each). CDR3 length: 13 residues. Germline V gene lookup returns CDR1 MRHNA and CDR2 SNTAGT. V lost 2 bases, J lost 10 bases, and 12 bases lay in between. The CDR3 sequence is CASSDGAEGEQFF. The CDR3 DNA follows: TGTGCCAGCAGTGACGGGGCTGAGGGGGAGCAGTTCTTC.

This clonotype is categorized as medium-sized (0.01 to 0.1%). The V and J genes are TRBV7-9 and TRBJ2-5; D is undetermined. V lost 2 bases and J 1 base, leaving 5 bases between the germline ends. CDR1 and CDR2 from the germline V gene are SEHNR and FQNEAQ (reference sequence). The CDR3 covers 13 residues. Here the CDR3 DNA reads TGTGCCAGCAGCTTACCCCTCCAAGAGACCCAGTACTTC. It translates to CASSLPLQETQYF.

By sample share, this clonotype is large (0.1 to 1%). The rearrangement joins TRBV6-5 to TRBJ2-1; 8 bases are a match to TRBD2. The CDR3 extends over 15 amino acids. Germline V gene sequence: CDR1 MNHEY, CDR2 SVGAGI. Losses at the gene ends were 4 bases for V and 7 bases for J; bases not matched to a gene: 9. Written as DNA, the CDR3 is TGTGCCAGCAGTTCGGGACTAGAAGGGTTGAATGAGCAGTTCTTC. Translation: CASSSGLEGLNEQFF.

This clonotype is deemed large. DNA of the CDR3: TGTGCCAGCAGTTTAGTCGCTGGCAGGGGGTGGAATGAGCAGTTCTTC. Amino acids: CASSLVAGRGWNEQFF. The chain joins TRBV12-3 or TRBV12-4 to TRBJ2-1; TRBD1 matches at 7 bases. The trim removed 1 base at V and 7 bases at J, leaving 10 bases unmatched. This CDR3 has 16 amino acids.

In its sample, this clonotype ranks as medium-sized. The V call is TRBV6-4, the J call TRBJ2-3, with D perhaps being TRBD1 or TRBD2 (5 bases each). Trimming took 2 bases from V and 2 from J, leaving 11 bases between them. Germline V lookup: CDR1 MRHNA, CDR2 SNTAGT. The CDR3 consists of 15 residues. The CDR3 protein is CASSDGGSATDTQYF. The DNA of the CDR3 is TGTGCCAGCAGTGACGGGGGTAGCGCCACAGATACGCAGTATTTT.

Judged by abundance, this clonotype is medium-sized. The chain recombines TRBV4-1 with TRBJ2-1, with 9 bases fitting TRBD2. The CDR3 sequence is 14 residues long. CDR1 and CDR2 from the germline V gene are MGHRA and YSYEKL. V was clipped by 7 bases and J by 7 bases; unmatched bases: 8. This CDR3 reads CASNAGGSSNEQFF. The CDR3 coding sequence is TGCGCCAGCAATGCGGGAGGGAGTTCGAATGAGCAGTTCTTC.

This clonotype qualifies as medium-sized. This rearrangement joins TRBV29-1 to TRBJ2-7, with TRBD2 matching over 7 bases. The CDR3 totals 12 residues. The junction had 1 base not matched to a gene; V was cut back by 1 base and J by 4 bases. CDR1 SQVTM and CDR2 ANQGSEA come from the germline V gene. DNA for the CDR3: TGCAGCGTTGAAGGGACTAGTTACGAGCAGTACTTC. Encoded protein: CSVEGTSYEQYF.

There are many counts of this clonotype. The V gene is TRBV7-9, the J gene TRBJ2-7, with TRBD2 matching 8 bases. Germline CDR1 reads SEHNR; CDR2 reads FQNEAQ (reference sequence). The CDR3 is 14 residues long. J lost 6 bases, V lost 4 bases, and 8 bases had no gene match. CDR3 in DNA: TGTGCCAGCAGCTGGCGCGGGGGGTTGCGCGAGCAGTACTTC. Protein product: CASSWRGGLREQYF.

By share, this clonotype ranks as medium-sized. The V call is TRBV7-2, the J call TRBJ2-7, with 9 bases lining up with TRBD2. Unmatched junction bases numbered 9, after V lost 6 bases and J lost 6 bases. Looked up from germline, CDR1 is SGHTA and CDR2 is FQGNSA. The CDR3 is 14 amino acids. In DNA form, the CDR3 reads TGTGCCAGCAGGGCCGGGACTAGCTTTGGCGAGCAGTACTTC. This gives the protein CASRAGTSFGEQYF.

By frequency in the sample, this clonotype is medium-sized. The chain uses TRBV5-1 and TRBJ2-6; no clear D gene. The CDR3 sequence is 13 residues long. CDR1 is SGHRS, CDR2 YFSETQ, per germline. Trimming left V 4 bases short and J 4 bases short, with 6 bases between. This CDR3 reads CASSKEGANVLTF. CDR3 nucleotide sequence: TGCGCCAGCAGCAAGGAGGGGGCCAACGTCCTGACTTTC.

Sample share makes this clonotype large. Here the CDR3 DNA reads TGCGCCAGCAGCTTGGAACAGTTCAGACCTAACTATGGCTACACCTTC. Translated: CASSLEQFRPNYGYTF. The chain has TRBV5-1 and TRBJ1-2; the D is unclear. The germline gives CDR1 SGHRS, CDR2 YFSETQ. V was cut by 0 bases and J by 0 bases, with 12 bases left in between. This CDR3 is 16 amino acids long.

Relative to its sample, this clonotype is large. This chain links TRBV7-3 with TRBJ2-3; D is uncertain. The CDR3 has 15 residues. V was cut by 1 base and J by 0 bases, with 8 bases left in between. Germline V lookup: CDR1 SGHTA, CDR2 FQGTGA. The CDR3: CASSLRGTSTDTQYF. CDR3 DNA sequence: TGTGCCAGCAGCTTAAGGGGAACTAGCACAGATACGCAGTATTTT.

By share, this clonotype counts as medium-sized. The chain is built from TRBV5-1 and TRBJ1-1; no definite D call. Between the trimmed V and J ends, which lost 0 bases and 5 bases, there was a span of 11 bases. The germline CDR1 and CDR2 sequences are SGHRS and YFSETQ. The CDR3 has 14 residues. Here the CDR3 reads CASSLGGRETEAFF. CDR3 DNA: TGCGCCAGCAGCTTGGGAGGGAGAGAAACTGAAGCTTTCTTT.

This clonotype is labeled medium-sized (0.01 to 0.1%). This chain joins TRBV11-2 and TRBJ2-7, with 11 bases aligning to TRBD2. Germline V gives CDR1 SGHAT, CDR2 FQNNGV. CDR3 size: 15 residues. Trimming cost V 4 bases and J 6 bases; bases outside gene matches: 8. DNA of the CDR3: TGTGCCAGCAGCTCCGGACTAGCGGGTCAAAGCGAGCAGTACTTC. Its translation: CASSSGLAGQSEQYF.

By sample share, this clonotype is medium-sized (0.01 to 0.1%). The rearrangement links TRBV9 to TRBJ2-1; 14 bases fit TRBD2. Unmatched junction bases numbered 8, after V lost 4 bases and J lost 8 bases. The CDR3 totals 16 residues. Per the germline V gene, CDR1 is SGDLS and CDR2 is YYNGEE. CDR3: CASSMGTSGRSDEQFF. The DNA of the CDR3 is TGTGCCAGCAGCATGGGGACTAGCGGGAGATCAGATGAGCAGTTCTTC. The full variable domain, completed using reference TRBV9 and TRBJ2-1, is DSGVTQTPKHLITATGQRVTLRCSPRSGDLSVYWYQQSLDQGLQFLIQYYNGEERAKGNILERFSAQQFPDLHSELNLSSLELGDSALYFCASSMGTSGRSDEQFFGPGTRLTVL.

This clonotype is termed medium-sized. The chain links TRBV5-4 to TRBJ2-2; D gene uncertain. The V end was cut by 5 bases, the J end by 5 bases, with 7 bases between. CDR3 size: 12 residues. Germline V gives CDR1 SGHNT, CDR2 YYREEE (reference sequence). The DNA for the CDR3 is TGTGCCAGCAGTGTGGGGACCGGGGAGCTGTTTTTT. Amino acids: CASSVGTGELFF.

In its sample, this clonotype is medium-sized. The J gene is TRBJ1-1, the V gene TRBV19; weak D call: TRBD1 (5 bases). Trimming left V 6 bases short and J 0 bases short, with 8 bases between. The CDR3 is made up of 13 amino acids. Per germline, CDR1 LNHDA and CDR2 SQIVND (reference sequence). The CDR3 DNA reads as TGTGCCAGTAGACAGGACATGAACACTGAAGCTTTCTTT. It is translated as CASRQDMNTEAFF.

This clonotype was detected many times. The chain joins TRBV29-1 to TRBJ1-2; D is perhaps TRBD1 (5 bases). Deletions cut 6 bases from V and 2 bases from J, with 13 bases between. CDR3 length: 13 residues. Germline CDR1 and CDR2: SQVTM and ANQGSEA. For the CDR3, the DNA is TGCAGCGTCCTGGGGGTGAAGAACTATGGCTACACCTTC. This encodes CSVLGVKNYGYTF.

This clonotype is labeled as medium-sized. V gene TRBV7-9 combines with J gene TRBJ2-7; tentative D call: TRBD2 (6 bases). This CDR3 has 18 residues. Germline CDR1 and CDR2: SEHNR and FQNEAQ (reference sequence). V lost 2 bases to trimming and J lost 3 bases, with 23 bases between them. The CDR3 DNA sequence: TGTGCCAGCAGCTTATACCTCGGGCCGGGACTGCAAAGCTACGAGCAGTACTTC. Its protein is CASSLYLGPGLQSYEQYF.

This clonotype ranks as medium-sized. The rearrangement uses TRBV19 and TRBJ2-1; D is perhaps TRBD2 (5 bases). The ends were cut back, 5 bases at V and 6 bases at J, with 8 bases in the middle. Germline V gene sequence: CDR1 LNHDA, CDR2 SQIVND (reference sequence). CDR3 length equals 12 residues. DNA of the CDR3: TGTGCCAGTAGTGTGACTATCAATGAGCAGTTCTTC. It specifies CASSVTINEQFF.

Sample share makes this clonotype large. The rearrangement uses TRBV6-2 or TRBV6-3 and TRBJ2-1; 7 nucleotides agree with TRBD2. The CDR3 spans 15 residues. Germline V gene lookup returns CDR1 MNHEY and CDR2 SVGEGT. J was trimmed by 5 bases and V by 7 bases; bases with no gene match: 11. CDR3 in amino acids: CASNWGLRGDNEQFF. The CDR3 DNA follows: TGTGCCAGCAATTGGGGACTACGAGGGGACAATGAGCAGTTCTTC.

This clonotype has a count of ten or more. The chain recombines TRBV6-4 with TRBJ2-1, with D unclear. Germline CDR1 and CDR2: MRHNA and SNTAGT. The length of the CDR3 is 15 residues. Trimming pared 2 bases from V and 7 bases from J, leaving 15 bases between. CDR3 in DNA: TGTGCCAGCAGTGACGCGTTCGACTTGTCAAATGAGCAGTTCTTC. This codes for CASSDAFDLSNEQFF.

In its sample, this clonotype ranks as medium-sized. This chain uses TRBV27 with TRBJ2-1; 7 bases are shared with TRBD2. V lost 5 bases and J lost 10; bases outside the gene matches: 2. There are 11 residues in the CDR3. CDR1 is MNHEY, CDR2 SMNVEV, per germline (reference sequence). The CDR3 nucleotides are TGTGCCAGCAGTCTCGGGAGGGAGCAGTTCTTC. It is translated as CASSLGREQFF.

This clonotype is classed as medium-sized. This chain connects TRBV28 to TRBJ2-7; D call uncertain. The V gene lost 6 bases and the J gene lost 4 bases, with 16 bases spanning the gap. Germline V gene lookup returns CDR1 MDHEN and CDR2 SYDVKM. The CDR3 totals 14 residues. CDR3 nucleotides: TGTGCCAGCAGGGGGATGTCAACCTTATACGAGCAGTACTTC. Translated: CASRGMSTLYEQYF.

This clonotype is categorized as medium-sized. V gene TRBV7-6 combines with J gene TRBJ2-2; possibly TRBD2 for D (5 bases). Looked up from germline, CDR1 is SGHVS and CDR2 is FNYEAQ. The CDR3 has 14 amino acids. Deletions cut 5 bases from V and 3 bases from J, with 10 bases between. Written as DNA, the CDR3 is TGTGCCAGCAGCCTCCAGGAGGACACCGGGGAGCTGTTTTTT. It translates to CASSLQEDTGELFF.

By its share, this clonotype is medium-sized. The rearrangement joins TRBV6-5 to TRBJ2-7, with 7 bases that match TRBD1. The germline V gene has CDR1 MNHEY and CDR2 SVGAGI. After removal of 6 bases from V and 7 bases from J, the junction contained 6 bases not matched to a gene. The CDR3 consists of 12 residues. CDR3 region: CASRTGEGEQYF. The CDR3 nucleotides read TGTGCCAGCAGAACAGGGGAAGGGGAGCAGTACTTC.

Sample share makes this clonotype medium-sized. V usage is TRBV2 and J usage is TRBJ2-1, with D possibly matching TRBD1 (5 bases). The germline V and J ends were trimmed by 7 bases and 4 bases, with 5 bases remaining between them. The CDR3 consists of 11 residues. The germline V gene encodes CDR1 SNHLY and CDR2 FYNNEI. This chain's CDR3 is CASNRYNEQFF. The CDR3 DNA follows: TGTGCCAGCAACAGGTACAATGAGCAGTTCTTC.

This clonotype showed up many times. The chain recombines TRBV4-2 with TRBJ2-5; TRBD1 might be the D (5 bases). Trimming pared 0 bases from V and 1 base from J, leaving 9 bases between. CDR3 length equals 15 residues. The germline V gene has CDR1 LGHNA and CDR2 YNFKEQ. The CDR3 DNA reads TGTGCCAGCAGCCAAGATATGCAGGGCCAAGAGACCCAGTACTTC. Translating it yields CASSQDMQGQETQYF.

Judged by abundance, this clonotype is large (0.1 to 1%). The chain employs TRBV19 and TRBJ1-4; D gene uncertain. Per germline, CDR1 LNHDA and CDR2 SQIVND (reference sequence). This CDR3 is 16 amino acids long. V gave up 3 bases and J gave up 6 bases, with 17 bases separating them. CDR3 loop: CASSIPRFGSDEKLFF. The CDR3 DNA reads TGTGCCAGTAGTATCCCGAGGTTTGGGTCGGATGAAAAACTGTTTTTT.